This TCR beta chain appears in the sequencing data of a study of response to subunit inactivated influenza vaccine. Study outcomes and limitations: The authors suggested that few new T cells are recruited per seasonal influenza vaccination.

With regard to this clonotype: Its antigen is still unknown.

After removal of 1 base from V and 8 bases from J, the junction contained 14 bases not matched to a gene. CDR1 and CDR2 from the germline V gene are SEHNR and FQNEAQ (reference sequence). This CDR3 region has 17 residues. TCRdb ran MiXCR on the RT-PCR reads and lists one entry per CDR3 protein. The sample records some 520,000 distinct CDR3 sequences, about 15% being singletons. The chain is built from TRBV7-9 and TRBJ2-1, with 7 bases that match TRBD2. This receptor was obtained from a man aged 50 to 69 who received an inactivated influenza vaccine. The sample consisted of CD4+ T cells sorted from PBMCs, taken approximately 25 months after vaccination. As DNA, the CDR3 is TGTGCCAGCAGCTTAGGCCGGCGGGGGAGGTCTAGTGATGAGCAGTTCTTC. Protein product: CASSLGRRGRSSDEQFF.